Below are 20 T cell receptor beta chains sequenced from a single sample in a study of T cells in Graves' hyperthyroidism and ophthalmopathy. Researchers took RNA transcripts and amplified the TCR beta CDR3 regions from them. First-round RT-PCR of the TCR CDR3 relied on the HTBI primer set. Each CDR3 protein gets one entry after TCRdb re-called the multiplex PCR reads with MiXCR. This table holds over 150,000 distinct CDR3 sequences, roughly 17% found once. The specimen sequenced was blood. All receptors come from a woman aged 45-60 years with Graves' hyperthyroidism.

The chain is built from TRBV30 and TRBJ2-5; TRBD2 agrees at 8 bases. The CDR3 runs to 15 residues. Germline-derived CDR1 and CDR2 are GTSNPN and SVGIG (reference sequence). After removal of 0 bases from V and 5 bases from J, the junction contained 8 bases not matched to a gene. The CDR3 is CAWSVLASGPETQYF. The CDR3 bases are TGTGCCTGGAGTGTACTCGCTAGCGGGCCTGAGACCCAGTACTTC.

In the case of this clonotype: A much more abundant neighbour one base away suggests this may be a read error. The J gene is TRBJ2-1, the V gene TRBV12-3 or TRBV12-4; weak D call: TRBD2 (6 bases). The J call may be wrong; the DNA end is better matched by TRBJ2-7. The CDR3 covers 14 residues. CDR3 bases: TGTGCCAGCAGCCCGGGACTTACCTACAATGAGCAGTACTTC. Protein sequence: CASSPGLTYNEQYF.

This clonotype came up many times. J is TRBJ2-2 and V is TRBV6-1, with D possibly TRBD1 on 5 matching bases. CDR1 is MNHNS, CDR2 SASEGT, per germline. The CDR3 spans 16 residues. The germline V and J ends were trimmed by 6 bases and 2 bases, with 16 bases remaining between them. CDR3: CASSQLGQANTGELFF. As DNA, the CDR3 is TGTGCCAGCAGCCAACTCGGACAAGCAAACACCGGGGAGCTGTTTTTT.

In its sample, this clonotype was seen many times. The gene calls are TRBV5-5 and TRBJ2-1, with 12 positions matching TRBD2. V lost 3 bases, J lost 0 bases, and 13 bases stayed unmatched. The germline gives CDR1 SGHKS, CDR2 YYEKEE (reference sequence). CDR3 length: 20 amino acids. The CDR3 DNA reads TGTGCCAGCAGCTGGATTACGGGACTAGCGGGCACTAGCTCCTACAATGAGCAGTTCTTC. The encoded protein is CASSWITGLAGTSSYNEQFF.

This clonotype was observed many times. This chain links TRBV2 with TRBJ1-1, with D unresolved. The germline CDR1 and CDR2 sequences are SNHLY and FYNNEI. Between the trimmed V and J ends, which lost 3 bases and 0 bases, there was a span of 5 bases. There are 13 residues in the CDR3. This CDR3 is CASSDQLNTEAFF. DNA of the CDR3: TGTGCCAGCAGTGATCAGCTGAACACTGAAGCTTTCTTT.

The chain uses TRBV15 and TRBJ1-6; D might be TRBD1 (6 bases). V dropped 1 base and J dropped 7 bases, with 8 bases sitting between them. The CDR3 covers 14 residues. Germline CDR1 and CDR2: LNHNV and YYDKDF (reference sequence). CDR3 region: CATSRAGTNSPLHF. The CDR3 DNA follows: TGTGCCACCAGCAGAGCGGGGACAAATTCACCCCTCCACTTT.

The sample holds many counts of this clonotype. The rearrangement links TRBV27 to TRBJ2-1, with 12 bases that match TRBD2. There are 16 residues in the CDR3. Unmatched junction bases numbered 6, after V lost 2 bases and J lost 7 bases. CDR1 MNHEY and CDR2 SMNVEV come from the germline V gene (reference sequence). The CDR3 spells CASSLAGLAGRNEQFF. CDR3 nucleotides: TGTGCCAGCAGTTTAGCCGGACTAGCGGGAAGGAATGAGCAGTTCTTC.

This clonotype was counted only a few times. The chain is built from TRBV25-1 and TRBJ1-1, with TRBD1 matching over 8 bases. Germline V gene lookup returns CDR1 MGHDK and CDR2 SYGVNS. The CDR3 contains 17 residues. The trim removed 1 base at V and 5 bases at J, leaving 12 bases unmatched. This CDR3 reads CASSESVDRALWTEAFF. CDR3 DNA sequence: TGTGCCAGCAGTGAATCTGTGGACAGGGCCCTTTGGACTGAAGCTTTCTTT.

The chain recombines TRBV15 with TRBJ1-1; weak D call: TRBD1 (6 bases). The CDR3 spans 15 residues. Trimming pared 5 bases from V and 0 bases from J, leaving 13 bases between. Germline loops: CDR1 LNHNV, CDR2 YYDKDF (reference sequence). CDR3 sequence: CATSDRQDMNTEAFF. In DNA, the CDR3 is TGTGCCACCAGCGATCGACAGGACATGAACACTGAAGCTTTCTTT.

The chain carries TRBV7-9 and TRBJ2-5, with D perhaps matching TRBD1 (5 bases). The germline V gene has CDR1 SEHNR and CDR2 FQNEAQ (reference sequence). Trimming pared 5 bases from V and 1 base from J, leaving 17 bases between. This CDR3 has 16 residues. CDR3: CASSQDVGQIQETQYF. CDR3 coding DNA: TGTGCCAGCAGCCAAGATGTGGGGCAGATCCAAGAGACCCAGTACTTC.

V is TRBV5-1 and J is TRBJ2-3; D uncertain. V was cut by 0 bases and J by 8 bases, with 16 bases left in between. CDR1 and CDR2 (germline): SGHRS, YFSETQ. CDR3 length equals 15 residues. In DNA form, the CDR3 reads TGCGCCAGCAGCTTGGTATTTGGCGAGCGCGGTACGCAGTATTTT. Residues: CASSLVFGERGTQYF. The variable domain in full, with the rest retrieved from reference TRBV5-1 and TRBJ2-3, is KAGVTQTPRYLIKTRGQQVTLSCSPISGHRSVSWYQQTPGQGLQFLFEYFSETQRNKGNFPGRFSGRQFSNSRSEMNVSTLELGDSALYLCASSLVFGERGTQYFGPGTRLTVL.

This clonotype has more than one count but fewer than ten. The CDR3 spells CSAPRGYEQYF. In DNA form, the CDR3 reads TGCAGTGCCCCCAGGGGTTACGAGCAGTACTTC. The chain employs TRBV20-1 and TRBJ2-7; D possibly corresponds to TRBD1 (6 bases). CDR3 length equals 11 residues. Germline CDR1 DFQATT, CDR2 SNEGSKA (reference sequence). With 6 bases removed from V and 4 bases from J, the gap between germline ends came to 10 bases.

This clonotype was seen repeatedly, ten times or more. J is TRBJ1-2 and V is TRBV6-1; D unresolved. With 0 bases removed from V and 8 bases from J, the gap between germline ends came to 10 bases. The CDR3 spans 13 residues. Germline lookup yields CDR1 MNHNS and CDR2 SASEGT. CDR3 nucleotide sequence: TGTGCCAGCAGTGAAGCCTACGGGAGAGGCTACACCTTC. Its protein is CASSEAYGRGYTF.

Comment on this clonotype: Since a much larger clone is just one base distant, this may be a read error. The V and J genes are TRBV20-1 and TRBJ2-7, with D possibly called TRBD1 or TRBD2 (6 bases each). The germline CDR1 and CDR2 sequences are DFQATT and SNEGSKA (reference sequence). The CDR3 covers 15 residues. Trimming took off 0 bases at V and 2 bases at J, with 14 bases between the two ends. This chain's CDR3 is CSARDGEGGPYEQYF. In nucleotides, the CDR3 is TGCAGTGCTAGAGATGGCGAAGGGGGGCCCTACGAGCAGTACTTC.

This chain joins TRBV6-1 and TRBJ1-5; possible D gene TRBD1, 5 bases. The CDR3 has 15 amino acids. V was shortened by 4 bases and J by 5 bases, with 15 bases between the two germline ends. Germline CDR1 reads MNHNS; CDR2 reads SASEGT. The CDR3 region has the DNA TGTGCCAGCAGTGCGGGACCCAGTGGAGATCAGCCCCAGCATTTT. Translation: CASSAGPSGDQPQHF.

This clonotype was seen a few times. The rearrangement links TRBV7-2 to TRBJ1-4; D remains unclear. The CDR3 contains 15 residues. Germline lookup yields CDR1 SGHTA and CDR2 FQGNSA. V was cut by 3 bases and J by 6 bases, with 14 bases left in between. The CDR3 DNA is TGTGCCAGCAGCTTCCCGGGCAGATATTATGAAAAACTGTTTTTT. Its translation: CASSFPGRYYEKLFF.

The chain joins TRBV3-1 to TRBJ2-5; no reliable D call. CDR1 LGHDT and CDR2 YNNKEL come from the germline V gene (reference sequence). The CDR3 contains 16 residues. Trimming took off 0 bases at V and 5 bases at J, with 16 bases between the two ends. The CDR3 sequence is CASSQDMGAARETQYF. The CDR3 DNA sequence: TGTGCCAGCAGCCAAGATATGGGCGCTGCGAGGGAGACCCAGTACTTC.

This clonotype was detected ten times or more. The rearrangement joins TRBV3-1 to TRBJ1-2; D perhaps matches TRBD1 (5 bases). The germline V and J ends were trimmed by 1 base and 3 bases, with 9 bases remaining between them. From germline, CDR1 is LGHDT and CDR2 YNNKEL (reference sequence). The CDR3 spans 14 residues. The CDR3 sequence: CASSQGRGDYGYTF. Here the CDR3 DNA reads TGTGCCAGCAGCCAAGGTCGGGGGGACTATGGCTACACCTTC.

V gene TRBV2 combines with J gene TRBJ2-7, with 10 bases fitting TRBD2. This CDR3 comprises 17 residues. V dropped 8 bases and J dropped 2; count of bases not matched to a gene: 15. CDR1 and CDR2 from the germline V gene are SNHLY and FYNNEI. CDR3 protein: CASDGTGTSDEPYEQYF. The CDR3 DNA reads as TGTGCCAGCGATGGGACCGGGACTAGCGATGAGCCCTACGAGCAGTACTTC.

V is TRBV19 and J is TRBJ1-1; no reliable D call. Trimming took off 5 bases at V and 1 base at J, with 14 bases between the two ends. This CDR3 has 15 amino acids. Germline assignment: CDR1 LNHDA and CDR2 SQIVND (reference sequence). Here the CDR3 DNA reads TGTGCCAGTAGTCCCGGGCAGCGGTCGAACACTGAAGCTTTCTTT. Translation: CASSPGQRSNTEAFF.